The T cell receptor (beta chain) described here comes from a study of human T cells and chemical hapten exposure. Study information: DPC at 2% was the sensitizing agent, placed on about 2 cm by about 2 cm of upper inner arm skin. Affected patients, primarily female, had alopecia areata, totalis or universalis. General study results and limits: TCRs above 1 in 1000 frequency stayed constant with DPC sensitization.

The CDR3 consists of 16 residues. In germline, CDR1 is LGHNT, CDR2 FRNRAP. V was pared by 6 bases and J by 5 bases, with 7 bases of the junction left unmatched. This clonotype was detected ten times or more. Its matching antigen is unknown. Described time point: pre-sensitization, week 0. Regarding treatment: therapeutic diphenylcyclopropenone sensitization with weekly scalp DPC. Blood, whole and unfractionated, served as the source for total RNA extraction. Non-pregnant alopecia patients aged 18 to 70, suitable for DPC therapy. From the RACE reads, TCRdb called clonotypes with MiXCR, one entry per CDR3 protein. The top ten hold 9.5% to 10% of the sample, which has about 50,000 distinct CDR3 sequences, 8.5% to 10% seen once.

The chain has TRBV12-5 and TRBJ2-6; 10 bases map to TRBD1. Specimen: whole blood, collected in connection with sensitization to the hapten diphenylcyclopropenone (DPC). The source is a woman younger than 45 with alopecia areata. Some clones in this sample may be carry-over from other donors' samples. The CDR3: CASGMTGGGRANVLTF. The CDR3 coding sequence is TGTGCTAGTGGCATGACAGGGGGCGGTAGGGCCAACGTCCTGACTTTC.